A selection of T cell receptor beta chains follows, all from one sample in a study of neurological immune-mediated disorders. TCRdb re-analysed the 5' RACE reads in MiXCR, keeping a single row per CDR3 protein. In the table there are some 57,000 distinct CDR3 sequences, less than 4% of which are singletons. Source material: PBMCs. The receptors derive from a man in his sixties with multiple sclerosis. CDR3s include the opening cysteine and the closing phenylalanine or tryptophan. D genes are given only for firm matches.

>.|TRBJ1-5|TRBV20-1
CSARDGAAHQPQHF
>.|TRBJ2-6|TRBV12-3/TRBV12-4
CASSLAGHSRSGANVLTF
>.|TRBJ2-1|TRBV5-1
CASSLDQVVNEQFF
>.|TRBJ1-1|TRBV5-1
CASSLEGLGGSPTFF
>TRBD1|TRBJ2-1|TRBV2
CASSSDRGEQFF
>TRBD1|TRBJ1-1|TRBV18
CASSQTDRGPGTEAFF
>.|TRBJ1-2|TRBV2
CASSPQGIVYGYTF
>TRBD2|TRBJ2-1|TRBV5-5
CASSLTSGNNEQFF
>TRBD1|TRBJ2-1|TRBV27
CASSTQGARNEQFF
>TRBD1|TRBJ1-4|TRBV9
CASSAGTATNEKLFF
>TRBD2|TRBJ2-3|TRBV4-1
CASSSFLAGGMTDTQYF
>.|TRBJ1-1|TRBV28
CASSIGRWENTEAFF
>.|TRBJ2-7|TRBV20-1
CSARDPRGDPYEQYF
>.|TRBJ1-1|TRBV5-6
CASSWEGEAFF
>.|TRBJ1-6|TRBV20-1
CSARPKQGGSSYNSHLHF
>.|TRBJ2-1|TRBV5-1
CASSLIGGRSYNEQFF
>TRBD1|TRBJ1-4|TRBV15
CATSRGGGTGYTTNEKLFF
>.|TRBJ2-5|TRBV20-1
CSASGSRFETQYF
>.|TRBJ1-6|TRBV27
CASGRNSPLHF
>TRBD1|TRBJ2-1|TRBV20-1
CSARGGRSPRGTYNEQFF
>.|TRBJ2-7|TRBV14
CASSQDLSYEQYF
>TRBD1|TRBJ1-4|TRBV9
CASSVGGQGREDEKLFF
>.|TRBJ2-1|TRBV10-3
CAIAPGISHNEQFF
>.|TRBJ2-1|TRBV14
CASSEASSYNEQFF
>.|TRBJ2-5|TRBV29-1
CSVDGPGQETQYF
>TRBD1|TRBJ2-7|TRBV3-1
CASENWDSEQYF
>.|TRBJ1-2|TRBV12-3/TRBV12-4
CATRDYGYTF
>TRBD1|TRBJ2-3|TRBV6-5
CASRPLDRGYTDTQYF
>.|TRBJ1-5|TRBV10-3
CAIRVSQEKPQHF
>TRBD2|TRBJ2-7|TRBV20-1
CSAQLPAGLGEQYF
>.|TRBJ2-3|TRBV5-1
CASSLKPNTQYF
>.|TRBJ1-1|TRBV30
CAYQGGASEAFF
>TRBD1|TRBJ2-5|TRBV7-6
CASSPRDRVRQETQYF
>TRBD1|TRBJ1-1|TRBV5-1
CASSLKAGGSEAFF
>TRBD1|TRBJ2-7|TRBV5-1
CASSLDATGPYEQYF
>.|TRBJ1-4|TRBV30
CAHQTSRWGEKLFF
>.|TRBJ1-1|TRBV29-1
CSVPPTQWGLAFF
>.|TRBJ1-1|TRBV5-1
CASSQGLAEAFF
>.|TRBJ1-1|TRBV20-1
CSARFAMNTEAFF
>.|TRBJ1-2|TRBV29-1
CSASLRFGATHF
>.|TRBJ2-7|TRBV5-1
CASRARSVGSTYEQYF
>.|TRBJ2-7|TRBV20-1
CSFTGGRLNEQYF
>.|TRBJ1-6|TRBV6-5
CASSYAPGGGSPLHF
>.|TRBJ1-1|TRBV5-1
CASSLGVGTEAFF
>.|TRBJ1-6|TRBV12-3/TRBV12-4
CASSPRDGLSRSTLNF
>.|TRBJ2-1|TRBV7-9
CASSRSGNEQFF
>TRBD2|TRBJ2-5|TRBV20-1
CSASALVERGTKTQYF
>.|TRBJ2-1|TRBV15
CATSRDLPQALSQFF
>TRBD2|TRBJ2-4|TRBV28
CASSSSGAAKNIQYF